Sequencing of this TCR beta chain was carried out in a study of PD-L1 blockade in urothelial cancer. On the study more broadly: At 6 weeks and at 3 weeks (second dose) after treatment start, blood was analyzed. Counts from blood samples showed a median of about 150,000 T cells.

Points from the study as a whole: Better survival was predicted by below-median pretreatment blood TCR clonality.

The data were produced by immunoSEQ multiplex PCR, yet TCRdb's version contains in-frame clones alone and is incomplete. This sample carries more than 50,000 clones, over 70% of them seen once, and the ten largest clones take around 4.5%. Many counts were recorded for this clone. Its cognate antigen is unknown. V was shortened by 0 bases and J by 4 bases, with 4 bases between the two germline ends. CDR3 length equals 13 residues. Per the germline V gene, CDR1 is PRHDT and CDR2 is FYEKMQ (reference sequence). The rearrangement joins TRBV13 to TRBJ1-5; D is unclear. The TCR was taken from a man between 65 and 80 years old with urothelial cancer. This sample comprised PBMCs, obtained around atezolizumab (anti-PD-L1) treatment. The CDR3 nucleotides are TGTGCCAGCAGCTTAGGTCAGAATCAGCCCCAGCATTTT. This gives the protein CASSLGQNQPQHF.